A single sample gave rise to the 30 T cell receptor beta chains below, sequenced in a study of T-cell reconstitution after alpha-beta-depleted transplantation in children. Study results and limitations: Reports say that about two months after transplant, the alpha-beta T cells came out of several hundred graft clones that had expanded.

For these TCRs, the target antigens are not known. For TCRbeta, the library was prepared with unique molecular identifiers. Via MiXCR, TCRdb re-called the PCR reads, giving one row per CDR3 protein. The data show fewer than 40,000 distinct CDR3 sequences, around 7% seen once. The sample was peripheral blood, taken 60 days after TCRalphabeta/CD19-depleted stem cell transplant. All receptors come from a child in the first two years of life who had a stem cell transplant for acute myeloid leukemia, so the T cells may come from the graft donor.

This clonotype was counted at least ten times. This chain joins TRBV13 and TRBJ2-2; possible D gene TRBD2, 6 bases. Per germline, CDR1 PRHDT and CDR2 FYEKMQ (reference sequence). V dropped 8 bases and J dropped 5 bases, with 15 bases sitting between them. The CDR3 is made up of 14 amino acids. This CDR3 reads CASAGGGGTGELFF. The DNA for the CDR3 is TGTGCCAGCGCCGGGGGAGGTGGGACCGGGGAGCTGTTTTTT.

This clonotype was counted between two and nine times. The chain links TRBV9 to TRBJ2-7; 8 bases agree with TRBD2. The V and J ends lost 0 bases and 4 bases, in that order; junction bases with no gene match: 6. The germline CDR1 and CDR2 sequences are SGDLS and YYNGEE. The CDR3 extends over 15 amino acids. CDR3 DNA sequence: TGTGCCAGCAGCGTAGTGCCGGGGGGGCCTTACGAGCAGTACTTC. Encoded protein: CASSVVPGGPYEQYF.

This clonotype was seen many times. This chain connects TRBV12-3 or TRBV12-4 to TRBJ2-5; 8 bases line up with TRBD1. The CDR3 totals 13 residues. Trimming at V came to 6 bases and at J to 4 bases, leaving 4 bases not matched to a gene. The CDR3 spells CASSFRGRETQYF. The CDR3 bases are TGTGCCAGCAGCTTCAGGGGGCGAGAGACCCAGTACTTC.

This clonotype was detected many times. CDR3 loop: CASSSGGGYTF. The CDR3 DNA sequence: TGCGCCAGCAGCTCGGGGGGAGGCTACACCTTC. This chain connects TRBV5-1 to TRBJ1-2, with a weak D call TRBD1 (5 bases). The CDR3 loop spans 11 amino acids. Deletions cut 3 bases from V and 8 bases from J, with 8 bases between. Germline assignment: CDR1 SGHRS and CDR2 YFSETQ.

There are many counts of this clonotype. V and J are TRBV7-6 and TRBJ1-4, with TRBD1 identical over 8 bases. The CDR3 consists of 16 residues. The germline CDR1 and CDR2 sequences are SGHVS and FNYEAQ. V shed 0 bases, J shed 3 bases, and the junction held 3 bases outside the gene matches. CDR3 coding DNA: TGTGCCAGCAGCTTAGCCGTGGGACAGGCTAATGAAAAACTGTTTTTT. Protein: CASSLAVGQANEKLFF.

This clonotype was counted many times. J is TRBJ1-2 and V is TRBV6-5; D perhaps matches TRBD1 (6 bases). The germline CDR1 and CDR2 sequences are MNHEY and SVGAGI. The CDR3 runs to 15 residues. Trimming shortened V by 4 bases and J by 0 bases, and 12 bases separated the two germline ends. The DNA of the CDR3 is TGTGCCAGCAGTTTCTCGGACAGAGCTAACTATGGCTACACCTTC. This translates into CASSFSDRANYGYTF.

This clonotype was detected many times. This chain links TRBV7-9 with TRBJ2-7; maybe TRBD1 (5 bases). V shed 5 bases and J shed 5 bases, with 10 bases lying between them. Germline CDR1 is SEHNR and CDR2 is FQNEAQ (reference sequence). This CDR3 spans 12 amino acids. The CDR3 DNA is TGTGCCAGCAGCCTAGGGGCCCACGAGCAGTACTTC. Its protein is CASSLGAHEQYF.

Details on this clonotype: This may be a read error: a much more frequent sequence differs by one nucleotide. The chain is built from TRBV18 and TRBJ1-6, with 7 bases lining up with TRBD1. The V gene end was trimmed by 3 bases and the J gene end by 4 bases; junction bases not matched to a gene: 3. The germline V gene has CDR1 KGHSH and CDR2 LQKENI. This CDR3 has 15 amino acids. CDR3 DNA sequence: TGTGCCAGCTCACCGTCCAGGGGGTATAATTCACCCCTCCACTTT. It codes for CASSPSRGYNSPLHF.

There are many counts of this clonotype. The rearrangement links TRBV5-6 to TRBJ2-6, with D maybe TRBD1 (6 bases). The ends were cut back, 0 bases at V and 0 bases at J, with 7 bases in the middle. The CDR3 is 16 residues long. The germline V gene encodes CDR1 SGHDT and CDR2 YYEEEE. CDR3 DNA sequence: TGTGCCAGCAGCTTGGGAGGGGGCTCTGGGGCCAACGTCCTGACTTTC. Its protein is CASSLGGGSGANVLTF.

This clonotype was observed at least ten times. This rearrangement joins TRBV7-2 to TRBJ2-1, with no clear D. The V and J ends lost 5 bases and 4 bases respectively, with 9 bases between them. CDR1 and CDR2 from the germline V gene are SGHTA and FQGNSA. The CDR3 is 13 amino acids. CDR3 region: CASSPGRYNEQFF. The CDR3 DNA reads TGTGCCAGCAGCCCCGGCAGGTACAATGAGCAGTTCTTC.

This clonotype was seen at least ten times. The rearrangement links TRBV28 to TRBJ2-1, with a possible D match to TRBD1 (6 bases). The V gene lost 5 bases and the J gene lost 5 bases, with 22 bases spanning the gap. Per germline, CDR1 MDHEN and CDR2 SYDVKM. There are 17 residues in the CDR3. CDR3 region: CASSPITGSGRNNEQFF. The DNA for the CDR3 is TGTGCCAGCAGTCCTATCACAGGGTCCGGCAGGAACAATGAGCAGTTCTTC.

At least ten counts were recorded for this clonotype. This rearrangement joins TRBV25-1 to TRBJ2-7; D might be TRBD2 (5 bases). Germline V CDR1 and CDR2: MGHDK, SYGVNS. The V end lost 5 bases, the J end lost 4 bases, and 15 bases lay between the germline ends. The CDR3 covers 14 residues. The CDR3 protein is CASSRGQVIYEQYF. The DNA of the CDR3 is TGTGCCAGCAGTAGAGGGCAGGTTATATACGAGCAGTACTTC.

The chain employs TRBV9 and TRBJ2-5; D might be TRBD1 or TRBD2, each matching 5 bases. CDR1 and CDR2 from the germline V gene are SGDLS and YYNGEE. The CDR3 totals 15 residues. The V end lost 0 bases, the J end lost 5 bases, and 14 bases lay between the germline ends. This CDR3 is CASSVEPGWDETQYF. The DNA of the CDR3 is TGTGCCAGCAGCGTAGAGCCAGGGTGGGACGAGACCCAGTACTTC.

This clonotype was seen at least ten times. CDR3 bases: TGCAGCGTAATAGGACTAGCGGGATACAATGAGCAGTTCTTC. Its translation: CSVIGLAGYNEQFF. This rearrangement joins TRBV29-1 to TRBJ2-1; 12 positions agree with TRBD2. From germline, CDR1 is SQVTM and CDR2 ANQGSEA. V lost 6 bases and J lost 4; bases outside the gene matches: 4. The CDR3 contains 14 residues.

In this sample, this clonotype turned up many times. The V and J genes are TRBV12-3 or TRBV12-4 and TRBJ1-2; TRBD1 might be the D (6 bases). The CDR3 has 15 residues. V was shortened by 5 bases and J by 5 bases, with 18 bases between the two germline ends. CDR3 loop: CASSPRRQAPYGYTF. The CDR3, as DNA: TGTGCCAGCAGTCCCCGACGACAGGCCCCTTATGGCTACACCTTC.

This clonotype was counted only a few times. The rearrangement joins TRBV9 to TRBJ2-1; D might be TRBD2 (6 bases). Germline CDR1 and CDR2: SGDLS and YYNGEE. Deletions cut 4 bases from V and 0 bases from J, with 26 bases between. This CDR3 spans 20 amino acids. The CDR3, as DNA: TGTGCCAGCAGCTCCCTCCCGGGACTCCACCCTCAGAGCTCCTACAATGAGCAGTTCTTC. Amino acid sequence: CASSSLPGLHPQSSYNEQFF. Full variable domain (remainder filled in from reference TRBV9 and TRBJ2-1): DSGVTQTPKHLITATGQRVTLRCSPRSGDLSVYWYQQSLDQGLQFLIQYYNGEERAKGNILERFSAQQFPDLHSELNLSSLELGDSALYFCASSSLPGLHPQSSYNEQFFGPGTRLTVL.

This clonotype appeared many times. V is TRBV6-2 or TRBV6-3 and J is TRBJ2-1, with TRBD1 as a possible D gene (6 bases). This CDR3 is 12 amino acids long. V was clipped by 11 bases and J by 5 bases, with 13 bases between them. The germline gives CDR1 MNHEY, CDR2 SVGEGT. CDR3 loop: CAGGGFNNEQFF. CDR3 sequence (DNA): TGTGCCGGGGGCGGATTTAACAATGAGCAGTTCTTC.

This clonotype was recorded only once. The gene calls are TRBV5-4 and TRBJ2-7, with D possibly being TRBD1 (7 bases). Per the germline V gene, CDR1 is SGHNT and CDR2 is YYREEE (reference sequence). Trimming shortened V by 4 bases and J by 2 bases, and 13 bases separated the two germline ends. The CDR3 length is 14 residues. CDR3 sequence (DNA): TGTGCCAGCAGCGGCGGGACAGAGACCTACGAGCAGTACTTC. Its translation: CASSGGTETYEQYF.

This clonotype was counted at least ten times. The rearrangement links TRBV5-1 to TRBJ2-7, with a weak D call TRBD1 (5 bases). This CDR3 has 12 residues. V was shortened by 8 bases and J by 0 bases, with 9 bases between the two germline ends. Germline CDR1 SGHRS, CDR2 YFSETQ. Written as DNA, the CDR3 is TGCGCCAGTTCTGGACACTCCTACGAGCAGTACTTC. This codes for CASSGHSYEQYF.

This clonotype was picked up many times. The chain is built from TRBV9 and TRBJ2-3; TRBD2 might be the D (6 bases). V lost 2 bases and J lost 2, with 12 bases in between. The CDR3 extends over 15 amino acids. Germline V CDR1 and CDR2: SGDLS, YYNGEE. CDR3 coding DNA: TGTGCCAGCAGCGTCTTCAGCGGGCCCACAGATACGCAGTATTTT. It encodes CASSVFSGPTDTQYF.

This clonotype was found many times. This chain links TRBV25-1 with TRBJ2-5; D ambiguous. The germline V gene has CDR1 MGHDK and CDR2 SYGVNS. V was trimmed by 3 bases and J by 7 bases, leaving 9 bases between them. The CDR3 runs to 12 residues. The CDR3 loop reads CASSDRLWTQYF. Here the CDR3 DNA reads TGTGCCAGCAGTGACAGGTTATGGACCCAGTACTTC.

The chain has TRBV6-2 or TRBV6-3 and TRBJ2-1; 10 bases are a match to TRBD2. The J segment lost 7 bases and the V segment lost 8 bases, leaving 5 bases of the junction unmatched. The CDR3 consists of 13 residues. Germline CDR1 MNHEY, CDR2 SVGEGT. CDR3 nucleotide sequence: TGTGCCAGCTCCCTAGCGGGAGCAAATGAGCAGTTCTTC. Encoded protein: CASSLAGANEQFF.

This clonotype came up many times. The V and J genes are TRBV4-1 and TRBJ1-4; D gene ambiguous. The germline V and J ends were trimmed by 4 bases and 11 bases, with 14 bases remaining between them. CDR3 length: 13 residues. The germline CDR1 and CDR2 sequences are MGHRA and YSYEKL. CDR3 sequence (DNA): TGCGCCAGCAGCCCCCGGAACCTAGCTAAACTGTTTTTT. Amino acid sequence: CASSPRNLAKLFF.

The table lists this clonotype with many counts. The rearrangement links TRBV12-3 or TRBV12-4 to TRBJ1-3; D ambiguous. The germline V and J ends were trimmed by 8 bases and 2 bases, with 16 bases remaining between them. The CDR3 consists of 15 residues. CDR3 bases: TGTGCCAGCGGGGAACAGCCTGGGGCTGGAAACACCATATATTTT. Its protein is CASGEQPGAGNTIYF.

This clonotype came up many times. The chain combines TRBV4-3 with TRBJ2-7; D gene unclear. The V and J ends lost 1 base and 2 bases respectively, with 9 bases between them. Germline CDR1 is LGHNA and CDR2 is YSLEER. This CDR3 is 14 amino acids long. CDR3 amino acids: CASSQGVSTYEQYF. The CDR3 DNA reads TGCGCCAGCAGCCAAGGGGTGTCCACCTACGAGCAGTACTTC.

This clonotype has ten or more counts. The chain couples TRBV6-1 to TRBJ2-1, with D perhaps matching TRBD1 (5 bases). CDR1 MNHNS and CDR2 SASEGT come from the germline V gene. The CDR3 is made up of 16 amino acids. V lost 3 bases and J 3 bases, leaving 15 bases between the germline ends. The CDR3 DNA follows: TGTGCCAGCAGTGACCAAACAGGCCCCCACTACAATGAGCAGTTCTTC. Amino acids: CASSDQTGPHYNEQFF.

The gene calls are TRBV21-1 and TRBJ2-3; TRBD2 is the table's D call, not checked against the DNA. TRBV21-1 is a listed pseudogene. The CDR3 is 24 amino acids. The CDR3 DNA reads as TGTGCCAGCAGCAAAGCGCTAAAGGGGGCACCTAGCGGGAGTCCTATAATATGTACAGATACGCAGTATTTT. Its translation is CASSKALKGAPSGSPIICTDTQYF.

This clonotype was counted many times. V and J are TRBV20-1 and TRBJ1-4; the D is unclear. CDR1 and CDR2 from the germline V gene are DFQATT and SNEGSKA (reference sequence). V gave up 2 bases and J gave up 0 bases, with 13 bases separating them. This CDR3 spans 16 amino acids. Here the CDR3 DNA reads TGCAGTGCTAGAACGTGGAGATCCGCAACTAATGAAAAACTGTTTTTT. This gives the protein CSARTWRSATNEKLFF.

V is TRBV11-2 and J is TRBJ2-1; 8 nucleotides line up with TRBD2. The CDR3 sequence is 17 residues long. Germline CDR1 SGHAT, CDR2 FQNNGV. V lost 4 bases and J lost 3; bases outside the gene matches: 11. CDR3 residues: CASSSPGGVIYYNEQFF. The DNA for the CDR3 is TGTGCCAGCAGCTCACCGGGGGGGGTGATATACTACAATGAGCAGTTCTTC. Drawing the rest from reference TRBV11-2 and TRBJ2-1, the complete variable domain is EAGVAQSPRYKIIEKRQSVAFWCNPISGHATLYWYQQILGQGPKLLIQFQNNGVVDDSQLPKDRFSAERLKGVDSTLKIQPAKLEDSAVYLCASSSPGGVIYYNEQFFGPGTRLTVL.

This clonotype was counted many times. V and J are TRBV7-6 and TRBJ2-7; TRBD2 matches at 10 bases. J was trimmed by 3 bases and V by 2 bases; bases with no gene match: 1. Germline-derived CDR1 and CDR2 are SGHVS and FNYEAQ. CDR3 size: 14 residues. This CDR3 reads CASSLTSGVYEQYF. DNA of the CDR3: TGTGCCAGCAGCTTAACTAGCGGGGTCTACGAGCAGTACTTC.